The table lists the clone carrying this TCR beta chain with a few counts. The data were produced by immunoSEQ multiplex PCR, yet TCRdb's version contains in-frame clones alone and is incomplete. The sample includes 450,000 to 500,000 clones, around four fifths of them seen just once. Study donors comprised healthy, HIV-negative adults devoid of recent acute infection or vaccination. These data belong to a study of shared clonotypes between healthy human individuals. The CDR3 is 17 residues long. This sequence joins TRBV21-1 and TRBJ2-2; the table's D gene call, TRBD2, was not cross checked with the DNA. TRBV21-1 corresponds to a pseudogene. Material: PBMCs. The clonotype comes from a woman in her 40s in good health. Some clones in this sample may be carry-over from other donors' samples. In DNA, the CDR3 is TGTGCCAGCAGCAAACTAAATAGCGGGAGGGGAACCGGGGAGCTGTTTTTT. Residues: CASSKLNSGRGTGELFF.